The 13 T cell receptor beta chains below were found in one sample sequenced in a study of T cells in Graves' hyperthyroidism and ophthalmopathy. RNA transcripts yielded amplified TCR beta CDR3 regions. With the HTBI primer set, the TCR CDR3 went through a first round of RT-PCR. Via MiXCR, TCRdb re-called the multiplex PCR reads, giving one row per CDR3 protein. This repertoire shows about 770,000 distinct CDR3 sequences, 18% found once; its top ten account for roughly a sixth. Sequencing used blood. The receptors shown here come from a woman aged 50 to 60 with Graves' hyperthyroidism that later progressed to Graves' ophthalmopathy.

V and J are TRBV7-9 and TRBJ1-3; weak D call: TRBD1 (5 bases). This CDR3 comprises 17 residues. CDR1 is SEHNR and CDR2 is FQNEAQ in the germline V gene (reference sequence). V gave up 4 bases and J gave up 0 bases, with 16 bases separating them. CDR3 DNA sequence: TGTGCCAGCAGCTCGGGCTCCCTGGGACTCTCTGGAAACACCATATATTTT. Translating it yields CASSSGSLGLSGNTIYF.

This clonotype has only a few counts. This chain connects TRBV2 to TRBJ1-1; the D gene is possibly TRBD1 (5 bases). V was pared by 0 bases and J by 1 base, with 15 bases between. This CDR3 has 17 amino acids. Germline V gene data show CDR1 as SNHLY and CDR2 as FYNNEI. CDR3 coding DNA: TGTGCCAGCAGTGAAGCGCTTCGACAGACGTCGAACACTGAAGCTTTCTTT. It encodes CASSEALRQTSNTEAFF.

Ten or more counts support this clonotype. This chain joins TRBV5-1 and TRBJ2-7; 11 bases fit TRBD1. This CDR3 is built from 13 residues. Germline CDR1 is SGHRS and CDR2 is YFSETQ. V shed 8 bases, J shed 1 base, and the junction held 2 bases outside the gene matches. The DNA for the CDR3 is TGCGCCAGTGGGACAGGGGGTTCCTACGAGCAGTACTTC. Translating it yields CASGTGGSYEQYF.

This clonotype has a handful of counts. The chain couples TRBV5-1 to TRBJ2-7, with D perhaps being TRBD1 or TRBD2 (5 bases each). Trimming pared 3 bases from V and 2 bases from J, leaving 9 bases between. This CDR3 spans 13 amino acids. CDR1 and CDR2 (germline): SGHRS, YFSETQ. CDR3 DNA: TGCGCCAGCAGCTGGGACCAAACCTACGAGCAGTACTTC. Its protein is CASSWDQTYEQYF.

This clonotype was seen a few times. The genes are TRBV20-1 and TRBJ1-3; D ambiguous. The V gene's germline CDR1 is DFQATT and CDR2 SNEGSKA (reference sequence). V was shortened by 1 base and J by 5 bases, with 6 bases between the two germline ends. The CDR3 is made up of 12 amino acids. The CDR3 DNA sequence: TGCAGTGCTAGAGGGGTTCGAAACACCATATATTTT. This sequence encodes CSARGVRNTIYF.

This chain links TRBV24-1 with TRBJ2-5, with 11 nucleotides matching TRBD1. Trimming cost V 1 base and J 1 base; bases outside gene matches: 4. Germline assignment: CDR1 KGHDR and CDR2 SFDVKD. The CDR3 extends over 17 amino acids. The CDR3 spells CATSDFRTGGLQETQYF. The CDR3 DNA reads TGTGCCACCAGTGATTTCAGGACAGGGGGCCTCCAAGAGACCCAGTACTTC.

This clonotype occurred a few times. The V and J genes are TRBV19 and TRBJ1-1; D gene ambiguous. The CDR3 has 16 residues. Germline values: CDR1 LNHDA, CDR2 SQIVND (reference sequence). V was pared by 7 bases and J by 6 bases, with 24 bases between. CDR3 sequence: CASTPQRLAGSAEAFF. CDR3 nucleotides: TGTGCCAGTACCCCCCAGAGGCTTGCGGGGTCGGCTGAAGCTTTCTTT.

This clonotype has more than one count but fewer than ten. Germline is not matched at one junction end, which may reflect a read error. This chain links TRBV7-7 with TRBJ2-2, with D perhaps TRBD1 (6 bases). This CDR3 is 14 amino acids long. Looked up from germline, CDR1 is SSHAT and CDR2 is FNYEAQ (reference sequence). CDR3 in amino acids: CASSQQGSTGELFF. Here the CDR3 DNA reads TGTGCTAGCAGCCAACAGGGAAGCACCGGGGAGCTGTTTTTT. Drawing the rest from reference TRBV7-7 and TRBJ2-2, the complete variable domain is GAGVSQSPRYKVTKRGQDVTLRCDPISSHATLYWYQQALGQGPEFLTYFNYEAQPDKSGLPSDRFSAERPEGSISTLTIQRTEQRDSAMYRCASSQQGSTGELFFGEGSRLTVL.

This clonotype has ten or more counts. V is TRBV7-9 and J is TRBJ2-5; the D is unclear. The V gene lost 1 base and the J gene lost 0 bases, with 12 bases spanning the gap. The CDR3 consists of 16 residues. The germline CDR1 and CDR2 sequences are SEHNR and FQNEAQ (reference sequence). The CDR3 loop is CASSLGAGRYQETQYF. In nucleotides, the CDR3 is TGTGCCAGCAGCTTAGGGGCAGGAAGGTACCAAGAGACCCAGTACTTC.

The chain has TRBV7-9 and TRBJ1-4, with D hard to call. The V gene's germline CDR1 is SEHNR and CDR2 FQNEAQ (reference sequence). Deletions cut 4 bases from V and 4 bases from J, with 10 bases between. The CDR3 has 14 amino acids. CDR3 bases: TGTGCCAGCAGCTCTAGGCAGAATAATGAAAAACTGTTTTTT. This translates into CASSSRQNNEKLFF.

In its sample, this clonotype was seen many times. V gene TRBV6-1 combines with J gene TRBJ2-1, with D possibly TRBD1 on 6 matching bases. Germline V gene data show CDR1 as MNHNS and CDR2 as SASEGT. This CDR3 has 15 residues. Trimming left V 5 bases short and J 2 bases short, with 13 bases between. The CDR3 loop reads CASSYLRGTYNEQFF. CDR3 bases: TGTGCCAGCAGTTACCTGAGGGGGACCTACAATGAGCAGTTCTTC.

This clonotype was seen many times. This chain joins TRBV10-3 and TRBJ2-3; TRBD1 matches at 11 bases. CDR1 is ENHRY, CDR2 SYGVKD, per germline. This CDR3 has 19 residues. Trimming at V came to 2 bases and at J to 3 bases, leaving 13 bases not matched to a gene. The CDR3 protein is CAISEVRVGQGARTDTQYF. As DNA, the CDR3 is TGTGCCATCAGTGAGGTCAGGGTCGGACAGGGGGCGCGAACAGATACGCAGTATTTT.

This clonotype was observed many times. This chain links TRBV6-5 with TRBJ1-2; 8 bases map to TRBD1. The CDR3 has 14 amino acids. V lost 2 bases, J lost 3 bases, and 2 bases stayed unmatched. Germline values: CDR1 MNHEY, CDR2 SVGAGI. The CDR3 is CASSYRTGYYGYTF. In nucleotides, the CDR3 is TGTGCCAGCAGTTACCGGACAGGGTACTATGGCTACACCTTC.